One and the same sample provided the 24 T cell receptor beta chains below, sequenced in a study of CD8 T cells in Susac syndrome. With random hexamers, 0.5 to 1 ug RNA was reverse transcribed. TCRdb re-derived calls from the immunoSEQ multiplex PCR reads in MiXCR, one entry per CDR3 protein. Among about 200,000 distinct CDR3 sequences, 90% to 95% were seen once, and the ten largest hold 0.1%. Sequencing used CD4+ T cells from PBMCs. These receptors were obtained from a human donor in good health.

V gene TRBV28 combines with J gene TRBJ2-1; 14 nucleotides line up with TRBD2. This CDR3 comprises 14 residues. V lost 8 bases, J lost 7 bases, and 4 bases stayed unmatched. CDR1 and CDR2 from the germline V gene are MDHEN and SYDVKM. The CDR3 reads CASRLAGGLNEQFF. The CDR3 DNA follows: TGTGCCAGCCGACTAGCGGGAGGGTTGAATGAGCAGTTCTTC.

This clonotype was counted a few times. The CDR3 DNA reads TGTGCCAGCAGTGAATCGAGAGCCGGGGAGCTGTTTTTT. Its translation: CASSESRAGELFF. The genes are TRBV25-1 and TRBJ2-2; D remains ambiguous. Germline CDR1 reads MGHDK; CDR2 reads SYGVNS. The CDR3 loop spans 13 amino acids. V was pared by 1 base and J by 6 bases, with 6 bases between.

The chain joins TRBV29-1 to TRBJ2-5; TRBD2 matches at 12 bases. From germline, CDR1 is SQVTM and CDR2 ANQGSEA. The V segment lost 6 bases and the J segment 2 bases; nucleotides outside the gene matches: 10. The CDR3 totals 16 residues. The CDR3 loop reads CSVDDWTSGDQETQYF. Written as DNA, the CDR3 is TGCAGCGTAGATGACTGGACTAGCGGGGATCAAGAGACCCAGTACTTC.

The rearrangement joins TRBV7-3 to TRBJ2-3; TRBD2 matches at 8 bases. Germline lookup yields CDR1 SGHTA and CDR2 FQGTGA. V was clipped by 1 base and J by 2 bases; unmatched bases: 11. The CDR3 is 18 residues long. CDR3 sequence: CASSLKAAAGGFTDTQYF. The DNA for the CDR3 is TGTGCCAGCAGCTTAAAAGCGGCTGCGGGGGGATTCACAGATACGCAGTATTTT.

CDR3 loop: CASSGGRGSTYEQYF. The CDR3 DNA is TGTGCCAGCAGCGGGGGGCGGGGCAGCACCTACGAGCAGTACTTC. The chain employs TRBV11-2 and TRBJ2-7; the D gene could be TRBD1 or TRBD2 (6 bases each). V shed 5 bases and J shed 2 bases, with 16 bases lying between them. The CDR3 consists of 15 residues. Germline lookup yields CDR1 SGHAT and CDR2 FQNNGV. Looking up the rest from reference TRBV11-2 and TRBJ2-7 gives the full variable domain: EAGVAQSPRYKIIEKRQSVAFWCNPISGHATLYWYQQILGQGPKLLIQFQNNGVVDDSQLPKDRFSAERLKGVDSTLKIQPAKLEDSAVYLCASSGGRGSTYEQYFGPGTRLTVT.

This clonotype was counted once. The chain uses TRBV2 and TRBJ1-2, with TRBD1 matching 9 bases. The CDR3 extends over 14 amino acids. Germline V gene sequence: CDR1 SNHLY, CDR2 FYNNEI. V lost 5 bases and J lost 6; bases outside the gene matches: 7. CDR3 loop: CASSRDRDIDGYTF. CDR3 bases: TGTGCCAGCAGTCGGGACAGGGATATAGATGGCTACACCTTC.

CDR3 region: CASTIGTGDREKLFF. The CDR3, as DNA: TGTGCCAGCACCATCGGGACAGGGGACCGCGAAAAACTGTTTTTT. V usage is TRBV25-1 and J usage is TRBJ1-4, with 10 bases identical to TRBD1. This CDR3 is built from 15 residues. The germline V gene encodes CDR1 MGHDK and CDR2 SYGVNS. With 7 bases clipped from V and 8 bases from J, the junction kept 10 bases outside the gene matches.

The chain is built from TRBV7-2 and TRBJ2-3; D is unclear. CDR1 SGHTA and CDR2 FQGNSA come from the germline V gene. This CDR3 is 12 amino acids long. V lost 4 bases to trimming and J lost 6 bases, with 8 bases between them. CDR3 loop: CASSSQPDTQYF. In DNA, the CDR3 is TGTGCCAGCAGCTCGCAGCCGGATACGCAGTATTTT.

The chain links TRBV12-3 or TRBV12-4 to TRBJ2-1; TRBD1 aligns across 12 bases. Trimming removed 3 bases from V and 9 bases from J; junction bases left unmatched: 3. This CDR3 comprises 14 residues. The CDR3 is CASSFGTGGLEQFF. The CDR3 bases are TGTGCCAGCAGTTTCGGGACAGGGGGCCTTGAGCAGTTCTTC.

The chain combines TRBV3-1 with TRBJ2-5; TRBD2 agrees at 7 bases. Germline assignment: CDR1 LGHDT and CDR2 YNNKEL (reference sequence). Trimming took 1 base from V and 5 from J; bases not matched to a gene: 4. The CDR3 has 14 amino acids. The CDR3 is CASSQAGLGETQYF. CDR3 DNA sequence: TGTGCCAGCAGCCAAGCCGGACTAGGGGAGACCCAGTACTTC.

The rearrangement uses TRBV20-1 and TRBJ2-7; 7 bases match TRBD1. Germline V gene sequence: CDR1 DFQATT, CDR2 SNEGSKA (reference sequence). After removal of 3 bases from V and 5 bases from J, the junction contained 10 bases not matched to a gene. CDR3 length: 14 amino acids. CDR3 amino acids: CSASRGLARHEQYF. The CDR3 nucleotides are TGCAGTGCTAGTAGGGGGCTAGCCCGCCACGAGCAGTACTTC.

The chain employs TRBV3-1 and TRBJ2-1; either TRBD1 or TRBD2 may supply D (5 bases each). CDR3 length: 15 amino acids. Per the germline V gene, CDR1 is LGHDT and CDR2 is YNNKEL (reference sequence). The V end lost 2 bases, the J end lost 2 bases, and 10 bases lay between the germline ends. The CDR3 spells CASSQWGRAYNEQFF. Here the CDR3 DNA reads TGTGCCAGCAGCCAATGGGGGAGAGCCTACAATGAGCAGTTCTTC.

A few counts support this clonotype. This chain uses TRBV6-2 or TRBV6-3 with TRBJ1-5; the D gene is possibly TRBD1 (5 bases). The germline gives CDR1 MNHEY, CDR2 SVGEGT. The germline V and J ends were trimmed by 5 bases and 4 bases, with 9 bases remaining between them. The CDR3 is made up of 13 amino acids. CDR3 amino acids: CASSDRINQPQHF. The CDR3 region has the DNA TGTGCCAGCAGTGACAGAATTAATCAGCCCCAGCATTTT.

The chain has TRBV29-1 and TRBJ1-2; TRBD1 might be the D (6 bases). V lost 8 bases and J lost 5, with 12 bases in between. CDR3 length equals 11 residues. The germline CDR1 and CDR2 sequences are SQVTM and ANQGSEA. The CDR3 DNA reads TGCAGCTCGACCCAGGGGTATGGCTACACCTTC. Protein product: CSSTQGYGYTF.

The J gene is TRBJ1-2, the V gene TRBV5-4; 8 bases map to TRBD1. The length of the CDR3 is 14 residues. With V trimmed by 3 bases and J by 3 bases, 4 bases remained unmatched. The germline CDR1 and CDR2 sequences are SGHNT and YYREEE (reference sequence). CDR3 protein: CASSWGQAHYGYTF. CDR3 DNA: TGTGCCAGCAGCTGGGGACAGGCGCACTATGGCTACACCTTC.

This chain joins TRBV28 and TRBJ2-1; no definite D call. CDR1 and CDR2 (germline): MDHEN, SYDVKM. Trimming took 2 bases from V and 7 from J, leaving 6 bases between them. This CDR3 has 12 residues. CDR3 nucleotides: TGTGCCAGCAGTTTAGGGTTGAATGAGCAGTTCTTC. Translating it yields CASSLGLNEQFF.

The rearrangement uses TRBV15 and TRBJ2-3; D may correspond to TRBD1 or TRBD2 (5 bases each). The CDR3 loop spans 18 amino acids. Trimming took off 2 bases at V and 0 bases at J, with 18 bases between the two ends. Germline loops: CDR1 LNHNV, CDR2 YYDKDF (reference sequence). CDR3 DNA sequence: TGTGCCACCAGCAGACCCACCCCGGGGCCGGGGAGCACAGATACGCAGTATTTT. Translating gives CATSRPTPGPGSTDTQYF. The variable domain in full, with the rest retrieved from reference TRBV15 and TRBJ2-3, is DAMVIQNPRYQVTQFGKPVTLSCSQTLNHNVMYWYQQKSSQAPKLLFHYYDKDFNNEADTPDNFQSRRPNTSFCFLDIRSPGLGDTAMYLCATSRPTPGPGSTDTQYFGPGTRLTVL.

The rearrangement links TRBV9 to TRBJ1-2; D unresolved. Deletions cut 2 bases from V and 4 bases from J, with 15 bases between. The CDR3 extends over 15 amino acids. CDR1 SGDLS and CDR2 YYNGEE come from the germline V gene. CDR3 bases: TGTGCCAGCAGCGTGTCCCCTACCGGAGGCTATGGCTACACCTTC. As protein: CASSVSPTGGYGYTF.

This chain links TRBV29-1 with TRBJ1-1, with D hard to call. From germline, CDR1 is SQVTM and CDR2 ANQGSEA. CDR3 length: 11 amino acids. V was pared by 4 bases and J by 7 bases, with 10 bases between. DNA of the CDR3: TGCAGCGTTGCCCCTGATTATGAAGCTTTCTTT. This translates into CSVAPDYEAFF.

This sequence joins TRBV9 and TRBJ2-3; the D is unclear. CDR1 and CDR2 (germline): SGDLS, YYNGEE. This CDR3 is 14 amino acids long. The germline V and J ends were trimmed by 4 bases and 0 bases, with 9 bases remaining between them. The CDR3 here is CASSTSSSTDTQYF. The CDR3 nucleotides are TGTGCCAGCAGCACAAGTAGTAGCACAGATACGCAGTATTTT.

This chain uses TRBV7-2 with TRBJ2-7; 8 bases line up with TRBD1. CDR1 and CDR2 from the germline V gene are SGHTA and FQGNSA. With 2 bases clipped from V and 4 bases from J, the junction kept 4 bases outside the gene matches. The CDR3 runs to 14 residues. The chain's CDR3 is CASSLRTGNYEQYF. The DNA for the CDR3 is TGTGCCAGCAGCTTAAGGACAGGGAATTACGAGCAGTACTTC.

The J gene is TRBJ1-1, the V gene TRBV5-6, with TRBD1 matching 9 bases. V was clipped by 4 bases and J by 4 bases; unmatched bases: 8. Germline V gives CDR1 SGHDT, CDR2 YYEEEE. The CDR3 has 15 residues. CDR3 sequence reads: CASSGTGIVATEAFF. The CDR3 DNA is TGTGCCAGCAGCGGGACAGGGATAGTAGCCACTGAAGCTTTCTTT.

CDR3 DNA: TGTGCCAGCACCGCGGGACTAGCGGGTCTCGGTGAGCAGTTCTTC. It translates to CASTAGLAGLGEQFF. This chain joins TRBV6-1 and TRBJ2-1, with TRBD2 identical over 12 bases. The CDR3 runs to 15 residues. The germline CDR1 and CDR2 sequences are MNHNS and SASEGT. The V gene end was trimmed by 7 bases and the J gene end by 9 bases; junction bases not matched to a gene: 10.

The V call is TRBV3-1, the J call TRBJ1-1; D is possibly TRBD1 (5 bases). V lost 0 bases and J lost 10, with 15 bases in between. CDR1 and CDR2 (germline): LGHDT, YNNKEL (reference sequence). The CDR3 has 14 amino acids. This CDR3 reads CASSQERTFGGAFF. The CDR3 nucleotides are TGTGCCAGCAGCCAAGAGAGGACTTTCGGGGGAGCTTTCTTT. Full variable domain (remainder filled in from reference TRBV3-1 and TRBJ1-1): DTAVSQTPKYLVTQMGNDKSIKCEQNLGHDTMYWYKQDSKKFLKIMFSYNNKELIINETVPNRFSPKSPDKAHLNLHINSLELGDSAVYFCASSQERTFGGAFFGQGTRLTVV.